Sequencing of this TCR beta chain was carried out in a study of early T cells in non-severe SARS-CoV-2 infection. Background on the study: Sequencing targeted bulk RNA from unsorted whole blood, leaving chains unpaired. General study points: Clonotype matching in VDJdb favored anti-spike CD8 responses and did not capture private and CD4 specificities.

In this sample, this clonotype turned up many times. Its antigen is not identified. This CDR3 comprises 13 residues. CDR1 DFQATT and CDR2 SNEGSKA come from the germline V gene (reference sequence). The V gene lost 1 base and the J gene lost 6 bases, with 10 bases spanning the gap. Attachment of unique molecular identifiers was made to individual cDNA molecules. TCRdb ran MiXCR on the 5' RACE reads and lists one entry per CDR3 protein. The sample gives some 46,000 distinct CDR3 sequences, approximately 8.5% of which show up once; approximately 15% is in the top ten. Specimen: whole blood. The rearrangement uses TRBV20-1 and TRBJ1-5; D gene uncertain. The source of this sequence is an adult who was a healthcare worker with PCR-confirmed SARS-CoV-2 infection or an uninfected control (not recorded which). The CDR3 protein is CSARVGEGQPQHF. In DNA, the CDR3 is TGCAGTGCTAGAGTGGGAGAGGGTCAGCCCCAGCATTTT.